Below, 6 T cell receptor beta chains from the same sample are listed, as sequenced in a study of PD-1 blockade in classical Hodgkin lymphoma. Patients all relapsed after autologous stem cell transplantation, and there was variation in brentuximab vedotin exposure. The protocol was immunoSEQ multiplex PCR, while the TCRdb copy is restricted to in-frame clones and leaves out a portion. The sample lists approximately 99,000 clones, approximately 90% occurring once. The starting material was peripheral blood mononuclear cells (PBMCs), obtained before the second cycle of nivolumab. Receptors originate from a human donor with classical Hodgkin lymphoma.

V and J are TRBV7-2 and TRBJ2-1, with D possibly matching TRBD1 (6 bases). V gave up 5 bases and J gave up 0 bases, with 11 bases separating them. In germline, CDR1 is SGHTA, CDR2 FQGNSA. This CDR3 spans 15 amino acids. CDR3 loop: CASSPTGTSYNEQFF. The CDR3 nucleotides are TGTGCCAGCAGCCCCACAGGGACCTCCTACAATGAGCAGTTCTTC.

A note on this clone: Germline is not matched at one junction end, which may reflect a read error. V and J are TRBV5-1 and TRBJ2-1; 7 bases are a match to TRBD2. Germline V gene data show CDR1 as SGHRS and CDR2 as YFSETQ. This CDR3 is 17 amino acids long. CDR3 sequence (DNA): TGCGCCAGCAGCTTGACATCTAGCGGAGGCTCCTACAATGGGCAGTTCTTC. Its translation: CASSLTSSGGSYNGQFF. The full variable domain, its missing parts supplied by reference TRBV5-1 and TRBJ2-1, is KAGVTQTPRYLIKTRGQQVTLSCSPISGHRSVSWYQQTPGQGLQFLFEYFSETQRNKGNFPGRFSGRQFSNSRSEMNVSTLELGDSALYLCASSLTSSGGSYNGQFFGPGTRLTVL.

This clone appeared once. V usage is TRBV9 and J usage is TRBJ2-5; TRBD2 matches at 15 bases. The CDR3 has 16 amino acids. The ends lost 4 bases at V and 5 bases at J; junction bases unmatched: 6. Germline-derived CDR1 and CDR2 are SGDLS and YYNGEE. In DNA form, the CDR3 reads TGTGCCAGCAGCCCCGGACTAGCGGGAGGGGGGGAGACCCAGTACTTC. Amino acids: CASSPGLAGGGETQYF.

This clone showed up just once. V is TRBV7-9 and J is TRBJ1-2, with no clear D. The CDR3 sequence is 12 residues long. The germline V gene encodes CDR1 SEHNR and CDR2 FQNEAQ (reference sequence). Trimming removed 2 bases from V and 8 bases from J, with 9 bases in between. The CDR3: CASSLIRSGYTF. CDR3 coding DNA: TGTGCCAGCAGCTTAATCCGATCCGGCTACACCTTC. Variable domain in full (rest from reference TRBV7-9 and TRBJ1-2): DTGVSQNPRHKITKRGQNVTFRCDPISEHNRLYWYRQTLGQGPEFLTYFQNEAQLEKSRLLSDRFSAERPKGSFSTLEIQRTEQGDSAMYLCASSLIRSGYTFGSGTRLTVV.

The chain couples TRBV21-1 to TRBJ1-1; the D segment call TRBD1 is taken from the table without a DNA check. TRBV21-1 is termed a pseudogene. The CDR3 length is 18 residues. The CDR3 nucleotides read TGTGCCAGCAGCAAAGCGCTTTCGCGACAGGGGCGTTGCACTGAAGCTTTCTTT. It is translated as CASSKALSRQGRCTEAFF.

On this clone itself: Other DNA sequences within the sample encode an identical CDR3. The chain combines TRBV18 with TRBJ1-4; unclear D gene. The V end was cut by 2 bases, the J end by 4 bases, with 5 bases between. The CDR3 length is 13 residues. Germline CDR1 is KGHSH and CDR2 is LQKENI. In DNA, the CDR3 is TGTGCCAGCTCACCAGGTCATAATGAAAAACTGTTTTTT. It translates to CASSPGHNEKLFF. Together with reference TRBV18 and TRBJ1-4, the CDR3 gives the full variable domain: NAGVMQNPRHLVRRRGQEARLRCSPMKGHSHVYWYRQLPEEGLKFMVYLQKENIIDESGMPKERFSAEFPKEGPSILRIQQVVRGDSAAYFCASSPGHNEKLFFGSGTQLSVL.